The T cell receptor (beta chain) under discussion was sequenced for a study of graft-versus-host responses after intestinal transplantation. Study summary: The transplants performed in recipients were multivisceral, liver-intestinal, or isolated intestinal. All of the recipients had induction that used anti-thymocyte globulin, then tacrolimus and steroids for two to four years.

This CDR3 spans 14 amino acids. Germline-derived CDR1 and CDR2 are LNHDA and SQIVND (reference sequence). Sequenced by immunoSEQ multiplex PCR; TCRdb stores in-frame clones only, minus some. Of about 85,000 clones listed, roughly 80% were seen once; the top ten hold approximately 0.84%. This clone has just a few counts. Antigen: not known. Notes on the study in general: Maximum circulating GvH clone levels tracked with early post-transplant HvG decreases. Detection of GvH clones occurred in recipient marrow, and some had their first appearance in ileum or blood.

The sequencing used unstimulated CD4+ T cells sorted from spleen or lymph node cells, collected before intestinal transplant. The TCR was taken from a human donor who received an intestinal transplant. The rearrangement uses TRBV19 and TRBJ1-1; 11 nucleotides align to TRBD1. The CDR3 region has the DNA TGTGACGAAGGGACAGGGGGGCCGAACACTGAAGCTTTCTTT. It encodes CDEGTGGPNTEAFF.